This TCR beta chain stems from a study of B cell selection in AIRE deficiency. Profiling relied on immunoSEQ multiplex PCR, and the TCRdb table lists in-frame clones only, not all of them. The table includes 20,000 to 25,000 clones, 95% to 98% detected once. The germline V gene has CDR1 SQVTM and CDR2 ANQGSEA. The CDR3 runs 17 residues. Trimming took 6 bases from V and 0 from J; bases not matched to a gene: 6. Conventional CD4 T cells were sorted as CD4+CD127+ cells. V gene TRBV29-1 combines with J gene TRBJ2-2; 14 bases match TRBD2. This clonotype originated in a human donor with AIRE deficiency. Material: conventional CD4+ T cells sorted from PBMCs. This CDR3 is CSVPGLAGGTNTGELFF. CDR3 coding DNA: TGCAGCGTGCCCGGACTAGCGGGAGGAACGAACACCGGGGAGCTGTTTTTT.